Below, one T cell receptor beta chain is given with its context. The source of the sample is a study of blood T cell repertoires in COVID-19. Turning to the study itself: PBMCs, B-cell-depleted T cells, or T cells provided the cDNA or gDNA that made up the material.

Unmatched junction bases numbered 12, after V lost 5 bases and J lost 6 bases. The CDR3 is 16 residues long. CDR1 MNHEY and CDR2 SVGEGT come from the germline V gene. Authors' methods: Nucleated cell number was recorded as an estimate derived from reference gene primer amplification. The protocol was immunoSEQ multiplex PCR, while the TCRdb copy is restricted to in-frame clones and leaves out a portion. D and trimming were read from the DNA, whereas the V and J calls and clone size are those reported in that table. The repertoire consists of 350,000 to 400,000 clones, with nearly 90% occurring once and the leading ten covering around 6.3%.

The chain carries TRBV6-2 or TRBV6-3 and TRBJ1-5, with 8 bases fitting TRBD1. The sequencing sample was made of peripheral blood. The TCR sequence derives from a man aged 18 to 29 with active or convalescent COVID-19. CDR3 loop: CASSRYDNRGGQPQHF. The CDR3 nucleotides are TGTGCCAGCAGTCGATACGATAACAGGGGGGGTCAGCCCCAGCATTTT.